This T cell receptor (beta chain) originates from a study of shared clonotypes between healthy human individuals. Study observations and caveats: Roughly 5% of naive CD4 clonotypes were common to a handful of donors. How much donors shared clonotypes was expected to be affected by sequencing depth.

CDR1 and CDR2 (germline): MNHNS, SASEGT. The CDR3 is made up of 15 amino acids. V lost 6 bases to trimming and J lost 10 bases, with 24 bases between them. The protocol was immunoSEQ multiplex PCR, while the TCRdb copy is restricted to in-frame clones and leaves out a portion. The sample consists of around 720,000 clones, 73% of them appearing once. This clone was counted a few times. What it recognizes is unknown. The source material was memory CD4+ T cells sorted from blood. As for subset: CD45RA-negative fraction. The sequence was collected from a woman aged 25-40 years in good health. The chain has TRBV6-1 and TRBJ1-2; D unclear. CDR3 sequence reads: CASRESYLQSMDYTF. The CDR3 bases are TGTGCCAGCAGGGAAAGCTACTTACAGTCCATGGACTACACCTTC.